This T cell receptor beta chain derives from a study of blood T cell repertoires in COVID-19. Overall study context: The United States, Italy and Spain provided the acute and convalescent COVID-19 samples. Sources were T cells, B-cell-depleted T cells, or PBMCs; the material itself was cDNA or gDNA.

The authors' processing: Reference gene primers were amplified, and this amplification served to estimate nucleated cell counts. The method was immunoSEQ multiplex PCR; TCRdb's version includes in-frame clones alone and lacks a portion of them. The V and J calls and clone size are taken from that table; D and trimming were inferred from the DNA. The sample lists 470,000 or so clones; around 88% were seen once. This clonotype was obtained from a woman in her twenties or thirties with acute or convalescent COVID-19. Sequenced material: peripheral blood.

The CDR3, as DNA: TGTGCCAGCAGCCAAGATCTGGACAGGGTGCGGGCTTTCTTT. This translates into CASSQDLDRVRAFF. The chain employs TRBV3-1 (or the pseudogene TRBV3-2) and TRBJ1-1; 8 positions agree with TRBD1. Trimming at V came to 0 bases and at J to 11 bases, leaving 8 bases not matched to a gene. The CDR3 is made up of 14 amino acids. Germline assignment: CDR1 LGHDT and CDR2 YNNKEL (reference sequence).